What follows is one TCR beta chain and its context. What antigen it recognizes has not been identified. Nothing much larger sits one base from this clone, and base qualities are not available. The source of the sample is a study of blood T cell repertoires in COVID-19 (dated by TCRdb to the early 2020s). With regard to the full study: Collaborator samples came from the United States, Italy and Spain and covered acute and convalescent phases of COVID-19. The prospective study material was composed of cDNA or gDNA derived from T cells, B-cell-depleted T cells, or PBMCs. The dataset comprised deeply sampled blood TCRbeta repertoires from subjects exposed to, actively infected with, or recovered from COVID-19. The repertoires were made available in a free public database intended to serve as a resource for research on the immune response to SARS-CoV-2. The samples were drawn from the first 160 participants of the ongoing ImmuneRACE study and from under 1,500 subjects provided by 6 global collaborators. The sample metadata nearly always contained a de-identified subject ID, COVID-19 status, age in years and sex. Where HLA class I and class II types were available, the types were taken from metadata supplied by the sample provider, not from assay-based typing. Overall results and qualifications from the work: The quantity of clinical and demographic metadata differed by source and by participant and was supplied without curation.

TCRbeta CDR3 regions were amplified from genomic DNA using the immunoSEQ Assay, a bias-controlled multiplex PCR. The authors processed their data as follows. Within the assay, amplification of reference gene primers was used to estimate how many nucleated cells each sample contained. Sequence reads were collapsed and filtered to measure the absolute abundance of every unique TCRbeta CDR3 rearrangement. For each sample, productive Simpson clonality was calculated as the square root of Simpson's diversity index over productive rearrangements. Imported from immuneACCESS, the table was reduced by TCRdb to in-frame sequences with V and J called. These copies leave out some clones; in studies compared against another copy, an unresolved V gene accounts for under half, and the cause of the remainder is not known. D and trimming were read from the DNA, whereas the V and J calls and clone size are those reported in that table. This sample lists 110,000 to 150,000 clones; 86% were detected once. Jointly, the top ten make up about 4.5% of the sample.

Enrolling through a virtual design, the prospective study's participants ranged in age from roughly 18 to 100 years and lived across more than 20 United States geographic areas. In the prospective study, cohorts were assigned on the basis of participant-reported clinical history obtained from a screening survey and a study questionnaire. ImmuneRACE Cohort 3 recovered participants were defined by two consecutive negative NP/OP PCR tests, healthcare professional clearance, or symptom resolution. Each participant in the prospective study had whole blood, serum and a nasopharyngeal or oropharyngeal swab collected by mobile phlebotomists. Additional blood draws and questionnaires over a roughly two-month period could optionally be provided by prospective study participants. Before DNA extraction, prospective study blood samples were shipped either frozen or at room temperature. Trimming at the junction amounts to 5 bases on V and 8 bases on J, and the germline ends lie 16 bases apart. The CDR3 measures 14 amino acids from cysteine to phenylalanine. Left in the record is the CDR3 DNA by itself, 42 bases read in frame from the first base. Sequences SGHTA (CDR1) and FQGNSA (CDR2) are obtained from the germline V gene.

The sequenced sample was PBMCs or T cells enriched from blood (not recorded which). In this chain, TRBV7-2 is recombined with TRBJ2-1, with a tentative D gene TRBD2 over 5 matching bases. This TCR came from a man between 50 and 59 years old who had recovered from COVID-19. The CDR3 region reads CASSRSGSPDEQFF. In nucleotides, the sequence is TGTGCCAGCAGCCGTTCGGGGAGCCCGGATGAGCAGTTCTTC.